Each of the 5 T cell receptor beta chains below was sequenced from the same sample in a study of cytomegalovirus exposure and HLA in healthy donors. Repertoires were generated with immunoSEQ multiplex PCR, while TCRdb's copy carries only in-frame clones and drops some. The data hold some 150,000 clones, with about 87% observed a single time. Specimen: PBMCs. Receptors originate from a man between 18 and 35 years old in good health and CMV-seropositive.

V and J are TRBV6-5 and TRBJ1-6, with 9 bases fitting TRBD1. Per the germline V gene, CDR1 is MNHEY and CDR2 is SVGAGI. The trim removed 10 bases at V and 6 bases at J, leaving 10 bases unmatched. This CDR3 region has 15 residues. As DNA, the CDR3 is TGTGCCACCAGGACAGGGGCAGCTTTTAATTCACCCCTCCACTTT. Residues: CATRTGAAFNSPLHF.

This clone was found a few times. The chain carries TRBV5-1 and TRBJ2-7; the D gene is possibly TRBD1 (5 bases). V was cut by 3 bases and J by 2 bases, with 12 bases left in between. CDR3 size: 14 residues. In germline, CDR1 is SGHRS, CDR2 YFSETQ. CDR3 nucleotide sequence: TGCGCCAGCAGCTCAAACGACAGAGCCTACGAGCAGTACTTC. This sequence encodes CASSSNDRAYEQYF.

The gene calls are TRBV6-5 and TRBJ2-2; D call uncertain. The CDR3 is 15 amino acids. In germline, CDR1 is MNHEY, CDR2 SVGAGI. V was pared by 10 bases and J by 2 bases, with 17 bases between. The CDR3 DNA follows: TGTGCCACCGCTCCGACACCCACCAACACCGGGGAGCTGTTTTTT. This codes for CATAPTPTNTGELFF.

The chain carries TRBV13 and TRBJ2-1, with TRBD2 identical over 9 bases. Trimming at V came to 5 bases and at J to 3 bases, leaving 8 bases not matched to a gene. Looked up from germline, CDR1 is PRHDT and CDR2 is FYEKMQ (reference sequence). There are 16 residues in the CDR3. CDR3 sequence: CASSPSLAGSYNEQFF. The CDR3 bases are TGTGCCAGCAGCCCATCCCTAGCGGGGAGCTACAATGAGCAGTTCTTC.

The chain has TRBV7-9 and TRBJ1-1; D call uncertain. V shed 1 base and J shed 1 base, with 7 bases lying between them. The germline V gene encodes CDR1 SEHNR and CDR2 FQNEAQ (reference sequence). CDR3 length: 14 amino acids. This CDR3 reads CASSLEPGNTEAFF. CDR3 bases: TGTGCCAGCAGCTTAGAGCCCGGGAACACTGAAGCTTTCTTT.